One sample yielded the 13 T cell receptor beta chains listed below, sequenced in a study of early T cells in non-severe SARS-CoV-2 infection (dated by TCRdb to about 2021). The library was produced with 5' RACE. TCRdb records NextSeq 500 as the sequencer. TCRdb cleaned the public reads at Q25 with fastp, built clones with MiXCR and kept in-frame beta chains. Each entry merges the rows of one CDR3 protein and shows their most common DNA and genes. This sample holds tens of thousands of distinct CDR3 sequences; about 11% were observed only once. Of the sample, 6% to 8% falls within the top ten clones. The specimen sequenced was whole blood. The receptors were sampled from an adult who was a healthcare worker with PCR-confirmed SARS-CoV-2 infection or an uninfected control (not recorded which).

This clonotype showed up just a few times. This chain uses TRBV6-5 with TRBJ2-7; perhaps TRBD1 as D (5 bases). The CDR3 loop spans 13 amino acids. Germline assignment: CDR1 MNHEY and CDR2 SVGAGI. The V end was cut by 2 bases, the J end by 1 base, with 6 bases between. The CDR3 DNA follows: TGTGCCAGCAGTTACGGGGCGTCCTACGAGCAGTACTTC. It specifies CASSYGASYEQYF.

This chain connects TRBV30 to TRBJ2-1; D might be TRBD1 or TRBD2, each matching 6 bases. CDR3 length equals 11 residues. Trimming shortened V by 5 bases and J by 8 bases, and 10 bases separated the two germline ends. CDR1 GTSNPN and CDR2 SVGIG come from the germline V gene (reference sequence). As DNA, the CDR3 is TGTGCCTGGTCTAGGGGGGATGAGCAGTTCTTC. This codes for CAWSRGDEQFF.

The chain is built from TRBV20-1 and TRBJ1-5, with TRBD1 as a possible D gene (5 bases). V was trimmed by 0 bases and J by 6 bases, leaving 15 bases between them. Germline assignment: CDR1 DFQATT and CDR2 SNEGSKA (reference sequence). The CDR3 consists of 15 residues. In DNA, the CDR3 is TGCAGTGCTAGAGATCCGGGCAGGGCCGGTCAGCCCCAGCATTTT. This gives the protein CSARDPGRAGQPQHF.

This clonotype was counted at least ten times. This chain uses TRBV5-1 with TRBJ2-7; 8 bases line up with TRBD1. Germline V CDR1 and CDR2: SGHRS, YFSETQ. After removal of 0 bases from V and 4 bases from J, the junction contained 6 bases not matched to a gene. The CDR3 contains 15 residues. The CDR3 sequence: CASSLEGTGNYEQYF. In nucleotides, the CDR3 is TGCGCCAGCAGCTTGGAGGGGACAGGAAATTACGAGCAGTACTTC.

Ten or more counts support this clonotype. The chain has TRBV15 and TRBJ1-5; maybe TRBD1 (6 bases). The CDR3 runs to 15 residues. V was shortened by 2 bases and J by 2 bases, with 10 bases between the two germline ends. From germline, CDR1 is LNHNV and CDR2 YYDKDF (reference sequence). For the CDR3, the DNA is TGTGCCACCAGCAGACCGGGGGGCGGCAATCAGCCCCAGCATTTT. As protein: CATSRPGGGNQPQHF.

This clonotype was seen repeatedly, ten times or more. CDR3 amino acids: CASSFSNRGTEQYF. CDR3 coding DNA: TGTGCCAGCAGCTTTTCCAACAGGGGGACCGAGCAGTACTTC. The chain links TRBV7-2 to TRBJ2-7, with TRBD1 identical over 8 bases. There are 14 residues in the CDR3. V trimming: 3 bases; J trimming: 6 bases; junction bases outside the gene matches: 7. CDR1 is SGHTA and CDR2 is FQGNSA in the germline V gene.

V is TRBV5-4 and J is TRBJ2-3; 7 nucleotides line up with TRBD1. Germline trimming cut 4 bases from V and 1 base from J; bases unmatched to any gene: 6. This CDR3 is built from 15 residues. Germline CDR1 is SGHNT and CDR2 is YYREEE (reference sequence). This CDR3 is CASSPGGIGTDTQYF. Here the CDR3 DNA reads TGTGCCAGCAGCCCAGGGGGAATTGGCACAGATACGCAGTATTTT.

The sample holds a few counts of this clonotype. The chain recombines TRBV9 with TRBJ2-1, with no clear D. The CDR3 extends over 15 amino acids. Germline lookup yields CDR1 SGDLS and CDR2 YYNGEE. V was pared by 0 bases and J by 1 base, with 8 bases between. This CDR3 reads CASSVALGSYNEQFF. CDR3 bases: TGTGCCAGCAGCGTAGCTCTGGGATCCTACAATGAGCAGTTCTTC.

In its sample, this clonotype was seen many times. This chain connects TRBV4-3 to TRBJ2-3; D uncertain. V was pared by 2 bases and J by 2 bases, with 17 bases between. CDR1 is LGHNA and CDR2 is YSLEER in the germline V gene. The CDR3 contains 17 residues. The CDR3 reads CASSQSDPRSYTDTQYF. The CDR3 bases are TGCGCCAGCAGCCAATCTGATCCTCGATCGTACACAGATACGCAGTATTTT.

There are a few counts of this clonotype. The chain carries TRBV2 and TRBJ2-7; no reliable D call. Looked up from germline, CDR1 is SNHLY and CDR2 is FYNNEI. The CDR3 runs 11 residues. The V end lost 6 bases, the J end lost 9 bases, and 12 bases lay between the germline ends. The CDR3 is CASRSVVGQYF. The CDR3 region has the DNA TGTGCCAGCAGGTCGGTGGTTGGGCAGTACTTC. Combining the CDR3 with reference TRBV2 and TRBJ2-7 gives the whole variable domain EPEVTQTPSHQVTQMGQEVILRCVPISNHLYFYWYRQILGQKVEFLVSFYNNEISEKSEIFDDQFSVERPDGSNFTLKIRSTKLEDSAMYFCASRSVVGQYFGPGTRLTVT.

The chain uses TRBV6-6 and TRBJ1-1; tentative D call: TRBD1 (5 bases). Germline CDR1 is MNHNY and CDR2 is SVGAGI (reference sequence). This CDR3 is 15 amino acids long. The V end lost 7 bases, the J end lost 1 base, and 16 bases lay between the germline ends. The CDR3: CASKVGREGNTEAFF. CDR3 in DNA: TGTGCCAGCAAAGTTGGCAGGGAGGGGAACACTGAAGCTTTCTTT.

There are a few counts of this clonotype. The chain recombines TRBV20-1 with TRBJ1-5; 9 nucleotides agree with TRBD1. V lost 0 bases, J lost 4 bases, and 7 bases stayed unmatched. The germline gives CDR1 DFQATT, CDR2 SNEGSKA (reference sequence). The CDR3 contains 16 residues. For the CDR3, the DNA is TGCAGTGCTAGAGATTCCCGACAGGGGGAAAATCAGCCCCAGCATTTT. Amino acids: CSARDSRQGENQPQHF.

This clonotype was counted at least ten times. The gene calls are TRBV24-1 and TRBJ1-1, with no clear D. The CDR3 consists of 8 residues. Germline V gives CDR1 KGHDR, CDR2 SFDVKD. V was pared by 9 bases and J by 8 bases, with 3 bases between. DNA of the CDR3: TGTGCCACCGTAGAAGCTTTCTTT. Protein product: CATVEAFF.